This T cell receptor (beta chain) was captured in a study of blood T cell repertoires in COVID-19. Whole-study context: The United States, Italy and Spain were the sources of the acute and convalescent COVID-19 samples.

The CDR3 is 15 amino acids. V lost 4 bases and J 8 bases, leaving 18 bases between the germline ends. Germline CDR1 reads LNHDA; CDR2 reads SQIVND (reference sequence). Seattle enrolled patients during active infection and tracked them longitudinally. As handled by the study authors: Nucleated cell number was recorded as an estimate derived from reference gene primer amplification. The protocol was immunoSEQ multiplex PCR, while the TCRdb copy is restricted to in-frame clones and leaves out a portion. The V and J calls and clone size were taken over from that table, and D and trimming were inferred from the DNA. The sample has about 350,000 clones; approximately 89% are singletons.

The gene calls are TRBV19 and TRBJ2-1; a weak D match, TRBD2 (5 bases). This TCR was sampled from a woman in her sixties or seventies with COVID-19, enrolled during active disease. The sample comprised peripheral blood. This CDR3 is CASSRNQERWHEQFF. DNA for the CDR3: TGTGCCAGTAGTAGAAACCAAGAGCGGTGGCATGAGCAGTTCTTC.